What follows are 8 T cell receptor beta chains derived from one specimen sequenced in a study of T cells in localized non-small cell lung cancer. Assay used: immunoSEQ multiplex PCR; TCRdb lists only in-frame clones, some missing. The sample contains about 52,000 clones, more than 75% of which appear only once. The sequencing here drew on PBMCs, taken before any cancer treatment. Receptor source: a female donor with stage II lung adenocarcinoma.

The CDR3 DNA reads TGTGCCAGTAGTCTCGGCCCCGGGGTCTACGAGCAGTACTTC. Amino acid sequence: CASSLGPGVYEQYF. The chain has TRBV19 and TRBJ2-7; possibly TRBD2 for D (5 bases). The V gene lost 5 bases and the J gene lost 3 bases, with 14 bases spanning the gap. CDR3 length equals 14 residues. Per the germline V gene, CDR1 is LNHDA and CDR2 is SQIVND (reference sequence).

The V and J genes are TRBV15 and TRBJ1-4, with 7 positions matching TRBD1. The CDR3 consists of 16 residues. Looked up from germline, CDR1 is LNHNV and CDR2 is YYDKDF (reference sequence). The junction had 6 bases not matched to a gene; V was cut back by 5 bases and J by 0 bases. CDR3 sequence: CATSADRETTNEKLFF. The CDR3 DNA follows: TGTGCCACCAGCGCCGACAGGGAGACAACTAATGAAAAACTGTTTTTT.

To note about this clone: One junction end disagrees with the germline gene, perhaps due to a read error. The chain links TRBV6-6 to TRBJ1-6, with D unresolved. CDR1 and CDR2 (germline): MNHNY, SVGAGI (reference sequence). There are 14 residues in the CDR3. Here the CDR3 DNA reads TGTGCCAGCACTTACTCGTCGGGTAATTCACCCCTCCACTTT. This sequence encodes CASTYSSGNSPLHF.

The chain employs TRBV25-1 and TRBJ2-7; D is possibly TRBD2 (5 bases). This CDR3 is 13 amino acids long. Trimming removed 10 bases from V and 2 bases from J, with 15 bases in between. The germline gives CDR1 MGHDK, CDR2 SYGVNS. The CDR3 bases are TGTGCCACCCGGGGAGACTGGACCTACGAGCAGTACTTC. Protein sequence: CATRGDWTYEQYF.

The chain employs TRBV5-4 and TRBJ2-1, with D possibly being TRBD2 (5 bases). There are 18 residues in the CDR3. The V gene's germline CDR1 is SGHNT and CDR2 YYREEE (reference sequence). V shed 4 bases and J shed 2 bases, with 22 bases lying between them. The CDR3 spells CASSLSLTRGVAYNEQFF. The CDR3 region has the DNA TGTGCCAGCAGCCTCTCCCTTACCCGGGGAGTGGCCTACAATGAGCAGTTCTTC.

The rearrangement links TRBV6-5 to TRBJ2-1; perhaps TRBD1 as D (6 bases). The length of the CDR3 is 15 residues. CDR1 and CDR2 (germline): MNHEY, SVGAGI. Trimming left V 5 bases short and J 3 bases short, with 14 bases between. The CDR3 is CASSTPGQRYNEQFF. The CDR3 DNA reads TGTGCCAGCAGTACCCCGGGACAACGCTACAATGAGCAGTTCTTC.

The genes are TRBV6-1 and TRBJ1-1, with D unclear. There are 14 residues in the CDR3. CDR1 and CDR2 from the germline V gene are MNHNS and SASEGT. V gave up 3 bases and J gave up 3 bases, with 11 bases separating them. In DNA, the CDR3 is TGTGCCAGCAGTGATCAGGTGGGGTACACTGAAGCTTTCTTT. Protein: CASSDQVGYTEAFF.

The J gene is TRBJ2-2, the V gene TRBV6-5; D is perhaps TRBD2 (7 bases). The CDR3 covers 15 residues. The germline V gene has CDR1 MNHEY and CDR2 SVGAGI. Deletions cut 4 bases from V and 3 bases from J, with 12 bases between. The CDR3 DNA follows: TGTGCCAGCAGTTGGGGGGGGGCGGACACCGGGGAGCTGTTTTTT. This codes for CASSWGGADTGELFF.